This T cell receptor beta chain was captured by sequencing in a study of blood T cell repertoires in COVID-19. Patients at the Seattle site were enrolled during active infection and followed longitudinally. V was clipped by 2 bases and J by 7 bases; unmatched bases: 1. Germline V gives CDR1 SGHAT, CDR2 FQNNGV. CDR3 length: 12 residues. In the source study's methods: Quantification of nucleated cells was approximated via reference gene primer amplification. TCRdb's copy holds only in-frame clones and misses some; the assay was immunoSEQ multiplex PCR. The DNA was the basis for D and trimming; V, J and clone size are from that table. The sample has some 300,000 clones, less than 90% seen once.

This receptor was obtained from a woman between 65 and 79 years old with COVID-19, enrolled during active disease. The source material was peripheral blood. The rearrangement uses TRBV11-2 and TRBJ1-1; 7 bases line up with TRBD1. The CDR3 DNA sequence: TGTGCCAGCAGCTTAAGGGACAGTGAAGCTTTCTTT. Its translation is CASSLRDSEAFF.